This T cell receptor beta chain was sequenced for a study of identical twins. Study-wide results and limits: Beta out-of-frame sequences displayed a weaker excess of sharing between twins.

TCRdb re-called the 5' RACE reads with MiXCR, one entry per CDR3 protein. The sample comprises roughly 1,500,000 distinct CDR3 sequences, around a third of which are singletons, and approximately 0.25% rests with the top ten. Concerning this clonotype itself: Its matching antigen is unknown.

This clonotype was sampled from a newborn girl in good health. The sample was cord blood.

The CDR3 reads CASSLARGTRNQPQHF. CDR3 nucleotides: TGTGCCAGCAGCTTAGCGCGAGGGACTCGCAATCAGCCCCAGCATTTT. The rearrangement uses TRBV7-2 and TRBJ1-5, with a weak D call TRBD1 (5 bases). V shed 0 bases and J shed 2 bases, with 11 bases lying between them. The CDR3 extends over 16 amino acids. Germline V gene lookup returns CDR1 SGHTA and CDR2 FQGNSA.